The subject of this entry is one T cell receptor (beta chain). Its specificity is unknown. Peripheral blood CD8+ and CD4+ T cells were profiled by TCR beta sequencing. The data were taken from a study of CD8 T cells in Susac syndrome. Random hexamers were used to reverse transcribe the RNA input (roughly 0.5 to 1 ug). An immunoSEQ multiplex PCR amplified TCR beta CDR3 over 54 Vbeta and 13 Jbeta. TCRdb reprocessed the immunoSEQ multiplex PCR reads with MiXCR, giving one entry per CDR3 protein. This table has approximately 130,000 distinct CDR3 sequences, about 93% appearing once. Broader study findings: The relatively small number of individuals in the TCR sequencing and HLA analysis was acknowledged by the study.

Germline assignment: CDR1 MDHEN and CDR2 SYDVKM. After removal of 8 bases from V and 1 base from J, the junction contained 5 bases not matched to a gene. The CDR3 length is 13 residues. This rearrangement joins TRBV28 to TRBJ2-7; 7 bases fit TRBD2. The TCR comes from a human donor with multiple sclerosis. The sample comprised CD8+ T cells from PBMCs. The CDR3 reads CASCSGISYEQYF. CDR3 bases: TGTGCCAGCTGCAGCGGGATATCCTACGAGCAGTACTTC.